Each of the 18 T cell receptor beta chains below was sequenced from the same sample in a study of OX40 agonist ivuxolimab in advanced cancers. Sequencing used immunoSEQ multiplex PCR; TCRdb keeps in-frame clones, though not all of them. Of approximately 92,000 clones in the sample, about 96% were seen once. The sequenced sample was CD4+ or CD8+ T cells sorted from blood, obtained in a trial of the OX40 agonist ivuxolimab. The receptors here all came from an adult with an advanced solid tumor such as melanoma, head and neck, liver or kidney cancer.

V usage is TRBV5-6 and J usage is TRBJ2-3; weak D call: TRBD2 (6 bases). V dropped 4 bases and J dropped 11 bases, with 17 bases sitting between them. The germline CDR1 and CDR2 sequences are SGHDT and YYEEEE. CDR3 length equals 13 residues. Written as DNA, the CDR3 is TGTGCCAGCAGCGCCTCGGGGGTCTCGGGGCAGTATTTT. Amino acid sequence: CASSASGVSGQYF.

The chain joins TRBV19 to TRBJ1-5; a weak D match, TRBD1 (5 bases). The CDR3 runs to 15 residues. Germline V CDR1 and CDR2: LNHDA, SQIVND (reference sequence). Trimming left V 4 bases short and J 0 bases short, with 10 bases between. The CDR3 DNA follows: TGTGCCAGTAGTAACGGGGACCATAGCAATCAGCCCCAGCATTTT. Its translation: CASSNGDHSNQPQHF. Looking up the rest from reference TRBV19 and TRBJ1-5 gives the full variable domain: DGGITQSPKYLFRKEGQNVTLSCEQNLNHDAMYWYRQDPGQGLRLIYYSQIVNDFQKGDIAEGYSVSREKKESFPLTVTSAQKNPTAFYLCASSNGDHSNQPQHFGDGTRLSIL.

The V gene is TRBV6-6, the J gene TRBJ1-1, with 9 bases fitting TRBD1. The J segment lost 4 bases and the V segment lost 7 bases, leaving 4 bases of the junction unmatched. This CDR3 is 13 amino acids long. Germline CDR1 MNHNY, CDR2 SVGAGI (reference sequence). The CDR3 DNA reads TGTGCCAGCACCTCGACAGGGGGCACTGAAGCTTTCTTT. Protein product: CASTSTGGTEAFF.

The chain carries TRBV19 and TRBJ2-2, with D possibly being TRBD2 (6 bases). In germline, CDR1 is LNHDA, CDR2 SQIVND (reference sequence). V shed 10 bases and J shed 5 bases, with 11 bases lying between them. This CDR3 region has 12 residues. The CDR3 loop is CATPGVTGELFF. In DNA form, the CDR3 reads TGTGCCACCCCGGGAGTGACCGGGGAGCTGTTTTTT.

This clone was picked up one time. The CDR3 DNA follows: TGTGCCAGCAGCGTTCAAACGAGCTCCTACAATGAGCAGTTCTTC. It is translated as CASSVQTSSYNEQFF. V usage is TRBV7-3 and J usage is TRBJ2-1; D unclear. Germline CDR1 and CDR2: SGHTA and FQGTGA. With 5 bases removed from V and 0 bases from J, the gap between germline ends came to 11 bases. This CDR3 comprises 15 residues.

This clone showed up just once. The V call is TRBV27, the J call TRBJ2-7; D not certain. V was cut by 6 bases and J by 6 bases, with 21 bases left in between. Per the germline V gene, CDR1 is MNHEY and CDR2 is SMNVEV (reference sequence). The CDR3 has 15 amino acids. CDR3 nucleotide sequence: TGTGCCAGCAGCCTCCTGACTGGCTATAGGGCCGAGCAGTACTTC. Protein sequence: CASSLLTGYRAEQYF.

The chain is built from TRBV7-2 and TRBJ2-1; 7 nucleotides line up with TRBD1. The CDR3 has 14 residues. Trimming at V came to 4 bases and at J to 8 bases, leaving 8 bases not matched to a gene. CDR1 and CDR2 (germline): SGHTA, FQGNSA. The CDR3 DNA is TGTGCCAGCAGCTACACCTCGCAGGGGGATGAGCAGTTCTTC. Encoded protein: CASSYTSQGDEQFF. The whole variable domain, filled in from reference TRBV7-2 and TRBJ2-1, reads GAGVSQSPSNKVTEKGKDVELRCDPISGHTALYWYRQSLGQGLEFLIYFQGNSAPDKSGLPSDRFSAERTGGSVSTLTIQRTQQEDSAVYLCASSYTSQGDEQFFGPGTRLTVL.

This chain connects TRBV9 to TRBJ1-2; D unresolved. Per the germline V gene, CDR1 is SGDLS and CDR2 is YYNGEE. CDR3 size: 14 residues. Trimming left V 2 bases short and J 5 bases short, with 13 bases between. The CDR3 nucleotides are TGTGCCAGCAGCGTCGGGAATCCGATTTATGGCTACACCTTC. This codes for CASSVGNPIYGYTF.

The chain carries TRBV7-9 and TRBJ2-1, with 10 bases lining up with TRBD2. This CDR3 spans 17 amino acids. V was clipped by 5 bases and J by 7 bases; unmatched bases: 14. Germline CDR1 and CDR2: SEHNR and FQNEAQ (reference sequence). CDR3 sequence (DNA): TGTGCCAGCAGCGTAGATAGGGCTAGCGGGAGTGGAAATGAGCAGTTCTTC. Protein sequence: CASSVDRASGSGNEQFF.

The chain joins TRBV19 to TRBJ2-7, with TRBD2 identical over 8 bases. This CDR3 spans 13 amino acids. V was pared by 4 bases and J by 6 bases, with 5 bases of the junction left unmatched. Germline V gene data show CDR1 as LNHDA and CDR2 as SQIVND (reference sequence). As DNA, the CDR3 is TGTGCCAGTAGTAAAGCGGGGGAAGGCGAGCAGTACTTC. The encoded protein is CASSKAGEGEQYF.

The J gene is TRBJ2-1, the V gene TRBV6-6; 9 positions agree with TRBD2. V lost 6 bases and J lost 10; bases outside the gene matches: 10. CDR3 length: 14 amino acids. Germline V gene lookup returns CDR1 MNHNY and CDR2 SVGAGI (reference sequence). CDR3 protein: CASRSGTSSFEQFF. The CDR3 DNA sequence: TGTGCCAGCAGATCCGGGACTAGCTCCTTCGAGCAGTTCTTC.

The chain recombines TRBV9 with TRBJ1-4, with TRBD1 matching 8 bases. The CDR3 consists of 15 residues. CDR1 SGDLS and CDR2 YYNGEE come from the germline V gene. V lost 0 bases, J lost 10 bases, and 8 bases stayed unmatched. The CDR3 region has the DNA TGTGCCAGCAGCGTAGCCGACAGGGGTGGTGGAAAACTGTTTTTT. Translating it yields CASSVADRGGGKLFF.

This sequence joins TRBV7-9 and TRBJ1-1, with D possibly matching TRBD1 (6 bases). Germline V gene lookup returns CDR1 SEHNR and CDR2 FQNEAQ (reference sequence). This CDR3 comprises 15 residues. V was shortened by 8 bases and J by 3 bases, with 19 bases between the two germline ends. CDR3 in DNA: TGTGCCAGCCTCTCTAAGGGGGGGCTGGACACTGAAGCTTTCTTT. This codes for CASLSKGGLDTEAFF.

The chain combines TRBV4-1 with TRBJ2-7; D might be TRBD1 or TRBD2, each matching 6 bases. Germline V gene lookup returns CDR1 MGHRA and CDR2 YSYEKL. The V end was cut by 2 bases, the J end by 3 bases, with 14 bases between. The CDR3 consists of 15 residues. CDR3 DNA: TGCGCCAGCAGCCAACTGCGGGACACTAACTACGAGCAGTACTTC. The encoded protein is CASSQLRDTNYEQYF.

J is TRBJ2-7 and V is TRBV7-8; 13 bases line up with TRBD2. The V gene's germline CDR1 is SGHVS and CDR2 FQNEAQ. The V segment lost 3 bases and the J segment 2 bases; nucleotides outside the gene matches: 4. This CDR3 is 16 amino acids long. For the CDR3, the DNA is TGTGCCAGCAGCTTTGGGACTAGCGGGGTCCCCTACGAGCAGTACTTC. Its protein product is CASSFGTSGVPYEQYF.

This chain links TRBV30 with TRBJ2-4; TRBD2 might be the D (5 bases). This CDR3 is 14 amino acids long. Germline lookup yields CDR1 GTSNPN and CDR2 SVGIG (reference sequence). V lost 1 base and J 8 bases, leaving 15 bases between the germline ends. The CDR3 DNA follows: TGTGCCTGGAGTGCCGGAATAGTGGAGGACATTCAGTACTTC. Translating it yields CAWSAGIVEDIQYF. Drawing the rest from reference TRBV30 and TRBJ2-4, the complete variable domain is SQTIHQWPATLVQPVGSPLSLECTVEGTSNPNLYWYRQAAGRGLQLLFYSVGIGQISSEVPQNLSASRPQDRQFILSSKKLLLSDSGFYLCAWSAGIVEDIQYFGAGTRLSVL.

The chain has TRBV4-1 and TRBJ2-2, with D possibly being TRBD1 (7 bases). Germline values: CDR1 MGHRA, CDR2 YSYEKL. The CDR3 consists of 15 residues. V lost 3 bases, J lost 6 bases, and 14 bases lay in between. The CDR3 is CASSHQGGVPGELFF. CDR3 sequence (DNA): TGCGCCAGCAGCCATCAGGGGGGAGTCCCCGGGGAGCTGTTTTTT.

The gene calls are TRBV28 and TRBJ2-3; maybe TRBD1 (5 bases). Deletions cut 6 bases from V and 0 bases from J, with 16 bases between. CDR3 length equals 16 residues. Looked up from germline, CDR1 is MDHEN and CDR2 is SYDVKM. CDR3 sequence reads: CASRAPPTGSTDTQYF. For the CDR3, the DNA is TGTGCCAGCAGAGCCCCCCCCACAGGCAGCACAGATACGCAGTATTTT.